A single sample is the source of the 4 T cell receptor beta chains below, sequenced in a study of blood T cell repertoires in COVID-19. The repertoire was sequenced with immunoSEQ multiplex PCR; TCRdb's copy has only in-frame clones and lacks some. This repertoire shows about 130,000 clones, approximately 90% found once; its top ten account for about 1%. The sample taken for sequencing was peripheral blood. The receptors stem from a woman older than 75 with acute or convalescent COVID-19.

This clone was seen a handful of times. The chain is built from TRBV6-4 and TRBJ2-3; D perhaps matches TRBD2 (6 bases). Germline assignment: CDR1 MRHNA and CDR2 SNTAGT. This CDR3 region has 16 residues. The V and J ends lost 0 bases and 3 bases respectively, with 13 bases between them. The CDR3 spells CASSDSGTGVTDTQYF. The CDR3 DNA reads TGTGCCAGCAGTGACTCGGGCACGGGGGTTACAGATACGCAGTATTTT.

The CDR3, as DNA: TGTGCCAGCAGACAGAGAAGCTCTGGAAACACCATATATTTT. Translating gives CASRQRSSGNTIYF. J is TRBJ1-3 and V is TRBV11-2; no clear D. This CDR3 spans 14 amino acids. Germline CDR1 SGHAT, CDR2 FQNNGV. V gave up 6 bases and J gave up 0 bases, with 9 bases separating them. The full variable domain, completed using reference TRBV11-2 and TRBJ1-3, is EAGVAQSPRYKIIEKRQSVAFWCNPISGHATLYWYQQILGQGPKLLIQFQNNGVVDDSQLPKDRFSAERLKGVDSTLKIQPAKLEDSAVYLCASRQRSSGNTIYFGEGSWLTVV.

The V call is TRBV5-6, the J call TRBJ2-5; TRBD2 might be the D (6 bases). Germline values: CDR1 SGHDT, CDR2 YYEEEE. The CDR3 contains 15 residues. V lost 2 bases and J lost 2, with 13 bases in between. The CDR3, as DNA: TGTGCCAGCAGCTTTTGGGGGGAAACTCAAGAGACCCAGTACTTC. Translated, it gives CASSFWGETQETQYF. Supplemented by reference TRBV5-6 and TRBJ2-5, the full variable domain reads DAGVTQSPTHLIKTRGQQVTLRCSPKSGHDTVSWYQQALGQGPQFIFQYYEEEERQRGNFPDRFSGHQFPNYSSELNVNALLLGDSALYLCASSFWGETQETQYFGPGTRLLVL.

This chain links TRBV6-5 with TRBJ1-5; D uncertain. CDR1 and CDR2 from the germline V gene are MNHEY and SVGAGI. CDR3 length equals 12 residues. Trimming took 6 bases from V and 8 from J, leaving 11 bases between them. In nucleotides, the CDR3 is TGTGCCAGCAGAGTACCCGGGGAGCCCCAGCATTTT. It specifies CASRVPGEPQHF.